The 26 T cell receptor beta chains in this list originate from one sample, sequenced in a study of PD-1 blockade in classical Hodgkin lymphoma (dated by TCRdb to the early 2020s). The library was obtained by the immunoSEQ multiplex PCR assay. TCRdb stores this immuneACCESS table with in-frame sequences only. Part of the clones is absent; in the studies checked, under half of the shortfall reflects unresolved V genes, and no reason is known for the rest. This sample gives about 23,000 clones in total; approximately 88% of them show up just once. The ten largest clones take up about a quarter of the sample. The time point label here, explained by the study, means: cycle 4 day 1 (C4D1), after 5 to 7 weeks of nivolumab. All trial patients had relapsed after autologous stem cell transplantation, with cohorts A, B and C differing in prior brentuximab vedotin exposure. The sample was peripheral blood mononuclear cells (PBMCs), taken before the fourth cycle of nivolumab. Receptors were obtained from a human donor with classical Hodgkin lymphoma.

The CDR3 spells CASSLAGETDTQYF. CDR3 nucleotides: TGCGCCAGCAGCTTGGCGGGGGAGACAGATACGCAGTATTTT. This chain connects TRBV5-1 to TRBJ2-3, with D possibly TRBD2 on 6 matching bases. CDR3 length: 14 residues. V was clipped by 0 bases and J by 3 bases, with 8 bases between them. Germline V gene lookup returns CDR1 SGHRS and CDR2 YFSETQ.

The table lists this clone with a count of one. The chain employs TRBV30 and TRBJ1-1; D is possibly TRBD1 (5 bases). The length of the CDR3 is 11 residues. CDR1 and CDR2 from the germline V gene are GTSNPN and SVGIG (reference sequence). Trimming cost V 4 bases and J 10 bases, with 13 bases left between them. The CDR3 reads CAWTLGDRAFF. As DNA, the CDR3 is TGTGCCTGGACCCTGGGGGACCGAGCTTTCTTT.

This chain uses TRBV30 with TRBJ1-2; D remains ambiguous. This CDR3 has 12 amino acids. V was pared by 0 bases and J by 13 bases, with 15 bases between. Germline CDR1 and CDR2: GTSNPN and SVGIG (reference sequence). The CDR3 region has the DNA TGTGCCTGGAGTGTGGGAGGGCTTGGACCCACCTTC. Its protein is CAWSVGGLGPTF.

The genes are TRBV9 and TRBJ2-1; D remains unclear. This CDR3 has 15 residues. Germline values: CDR1 SGDLS, CDR2 YYNGEE. Trimming shortened V by 1 base and J by 0 bases, and 8 bases separated the two germline ends. The CDR3 region is CASSVRVSSYNEQFF. As DNA, the CDR3 is TGTGCCAGCAGCGTAAGGGTTAGCTCCTACAATGAGCAGTTCTTC.

Details on this clone: A far larger clone is one base from this, pointing to a likely read error. This chain links TRBV5-1 with TRBJ1-2; TRBD1 might be the D (5 bases). V lost 0 bases and J 8 bases, leaving 17 bases between the germline ends. CDR1 SGHRS and CDR2 YFSETQ come from the germline V gene. The length of the CDR3 is 15 residues. The CDR3 spells CASSLVGTLGGGYTF. Here the CDR3 DNA reads TGCGCCAGCAGCTTGGTAGGGACGCTGGGAGGCGGCTACACCTTC.

V is TRBV11-2 and J is TRBJ2-4; the D call may be TRBD1 or TRBD2 (7 bases each). The CDR3 consists of 16 residues. Germline V gene data show CDR1 as SGHAT and CDR2 as FQNNGV. Between the trimmed V and J ends, which lost 6 bases and 3 bases, there was a span of 18 bases. The CDR3 DNA sequence: TGTGCCAGCAGAAACCCAGGGGGGGGAGGCAAAAACATTCAGTACTTC. This encodes CASRNPGGGGKNIQYF.

The chain is built from TRBV12-2 and TRBJ1-1. TRBV12-2 is assigned pseudogene status. The CDR3 has 16 amino acids. This chain's CDR3 is CASRLEVQSWGTEAFF. The CDR3 nucleotides read TGTGCAAGTCGCTTAGAGGTTCAGTCATGGGGCACTGAAGCTTTCTTT.

This sequence joins TRBV7-6 and TRBJ2-7; 7 bases agree with TRBD1. With V trimmed by 6 bases and J by 4 bases, 9 bases remained unmatched. CDR3 length: 14 amino acids. The germline CDR1 and CDR2 sequences are SGHVS and FNYEAQ. CDR3 DNA sequence: TGTGCCAGCAGTACAGGGGAAGAGGGTTACGAGCAGTACTTC. Its translation is CASSTGEEGYEQYF. Full variable domain (outside the CDR3, taken from reference TRBV7-6 and TRBJ2-7): GAGVSQSPRYKVTKRGQDVALRCDPISGHVSLYWYRQALGQGPEFLTYFNYEAQQDKSGLPNDRFSAERPEGSISTLTIQRTEQRDSAMYRCASSTGEEGYEQYFGPGTRLTVT.

This clone has a single count. V is TRBV5-1 and J is TRBJ2-1; D is perhaps TRBD1 (7 bases). The CDR3 runs 14 residues. Trimming shortened V by 0 bases and J by 12 bases, and 16 bases separated the two germline ends. CDR1 is SGHRS and CDR2 is YFSETQ in the germline V gene. The CDR3 here is CASSLGGTAQGQFF. CDR3 DNA: TGCGCCAGCAGCTTGGGCGGGACAGCCCAGGGGCAGTTCTTC.

The CDR3 bases are TGCGCCAGCAGCAAAGCGGGAGACTCCTACAATGAGCAGTTCTTC. It yields the protein CASSKAGDSYNEQFF. V and J are TRBV5-1 and TRBJ2-1, with 8 bases identical to TRBD2. Looked up from germline, CDR1 is SGHRS and CDR2 is YFSETQ. This CDR3 is built from 15 residues. The V segment lost 4 bases and the J segment 0 bases; nucleotides outside the gene matches: 3.

The chain combines TRBV19 with TRBJ2-1; either TRBD1 or TRBD2 may fit D (5 bases each). The V gene's germline CDR1 is LNHDA and CDR2 SQIVND (reference sequence). The CDR3 consists of 20 residues. Trimming took off 3 bases at V and 0 bases at J, with 24 bases between the two ends. This CDR3 is CASSILSPGPRTRSYNEQFF. The CDR3 DNA reads TGTGCCAGTAGTATCCTATCGCCGGGACCGCGGACCCGCTCCTACAATGAGCAGTTCTTC.

V gene TRBV7-3 combines with J gene TRBJ2-1; possible D gene TRBD1, 6 bases. Looked up from germline, CDR1 is SGHTA and CDR2 is FQGTGA. Trimming removed 5 bases at V and 4 bases at J, with 15 bases between. This CDR3 has 15 residues. CDR3 loop: CASSAGVRLYNEQFF. The DNA for the CDR3 is TGTGCCAGCAGCGCAGGGGTTCGGTTATACAATGAGCAGTTCTTC.

This sequence joins TRBV10-3 and TRBJ1-1; D possibly corresponds to TRBD1 (5 bases). CDR1 and CDR2 (germline): ENHRY, SYGVKD. Trimming left V 3 bases short and J 3 bases short, with 5 bases between. The CDR3 totals 12 residues. CDR3 DNA sequence: TGTGCCATCAGTGAAGGGGACACTGAAGCTTTCTTT. This sequence encodes CAISEGDTEAFF.

This clone was counted between two and nine times. The chain joins TRBV30 to TRBJ1-1; D gene unclear. CDR3 length: 13 amino acids. Germline values: CDR1 GTSNPN, CDR2 SVGIG (reference sequence). V was trimmed by 2 bases and J by 4 bases, leaving 11 bases between them. The CDR3 region is CAWSTQPSTEAFF. The CDR3 DNA sequence: TGTGCCTGGAGTACCCAACCTAGCACTGAAGCTTTCTTT. Complete variable domain (other parts from reference TRBV30 and TRBJ1-1): SQTIHQWPATLVQPVGSPLSLECTVEGTSNPNLYWYRQAAGRGLQLLFYSVGIGQISSEVPQNLSASRPQDRQFILSSKKLLLSDSGFYLCAWSTQPSTEAFFGQGTRLTVV.

The chain is built from TRBV5-4 and TRBJ1-2; no firm D call. Germline CDR1 SGHNT, CDR2 YYREEE (reference sequence). V was trimmed by 0 bases and J by 2 bases, leaving 8 bases between them. The CDR3 covers 14 residues. CDR3 DNA sequence: TGTGCCAGCAGCTTGGCCAACGGGAACTATGGCTACACCTTC. As protein: CASSLANGNYGYTF.

V gene TRBV10-3 combines with J gene TRBJ2-3; unclear D gene. CDR1 ENHRY and CDR2 SYGVKD come from the germline V gene. V lost 0 bases to trimming and J lost 5 bases, with 9 bases between them. The CDR3 runs 14 residues. CDR3 protein: CAISESVGKDTQYF. The CDR3 region has the DNA TGTGCCATCAGTGAGTCGGTAGGAAAAGATACGCAGTATTTT.

To note about this clone: Other DNA sequences from this sample encode an identical CDR3 as well. The chain employs TRBV5-1 and TRBJ1-2; D ambiguous. Germline-derived CDR1 and CDR2 are SGHRS and YFSETQ. CDR3 length: 13 amino acids. V lost 0 bases to trimming and J lost 4 bases, with 7 bases between them. For the CDR3, the DNA is TGCGCCAGCAGCTTGGGGACGGGCTATGGCTACACCTTC. It is translated as CASSLGTGYGYTF.

The V call is TRBV18, the J call TRBJ1-5; D unclear. The germline gives CDR1 KGHSH, CDR2 LQKENI. The CDR3 has 14 residues. Between the trimmed V and J ends, which lost 2 bases and 12 bases, there was a span of 17 bases. The CDR3 loop reads CASSPSLFDDHQHF. Written as DNA, the CDR3 is TGTGCCAGCTCACCAAGTCTATTCGACGACCACCAGCATTTT.

J is TRBJ2-7 and V is TRBV19; D possibly corresponds to TRBD1 (6 bases). With 6 bases removed from V and 11 bases from J, the gap between germline ends came to 17 bases. Per the germline V gene, CDR1 is LNHDA and CDR2 is SQIVND (reference sequence). The CDR3 extends over 12 amino acids. The CDR3 sequence is CASSVPGTQKYF. The CDR3 nucleotides are TGTGCCAGTAGCGTTCCCGGGACACAAAAGTACTTC.

The chain uses TRBV28 and TRBJ2-7; D may be TRBD2 (7 bases). The germline V gene has CDR1 MDHEN and CDR2 SYDVKM. V was pared by 3 bases and J by 4 bases, with 13 bases between. CDR3 size: 14 residues. CDR3 loop: CASSFGGARYEQYF. Here the CDR3 DNA reads TGTGCCAGCAGTTTTGGGGGGGCTAGGTACGAGCAGTACTTC.

The chain links TRBV6-1 to TRBJ2-7; D is unresolved. The CDR3 has 15 amino acids. V lost 3 bases and J lost 2, with 14 bases in between. Germline lookup yields CDR1 MNHNS and CDR2 SASEGT. In nucleotides, the CDR3 is TGTGCCAGCAGTGATACCCCTGTAGCCCCCTACGAGCAGTACTTC. Translation: CASSDTPVAPYEQYF.

The CDR3 spells CSGTTGYGYTF. For the CDR3, the DNA is TGCAGCGGAACGACAGGGTATGGCTACACCTTC. The chain joins TRBV29-1 to TRBJ1-2, with TRBD1 matching 7 bases. CDR1 is SQVTM, CDR2 ANQGSEA, per germline. V was pared by 7 bases and J by 5 bases, with 4 bases of the junction left unmatched. CDR3 length: 11 amino acids. The variable domain in full, with the rest retrieved from reference TRBV29-1 and TRBJ1-2, is SAVISQKPSRDICQRGTSLTIQCQVDSQVTMMFWYRQQPGQSLTLIATANQGSEATYESGFVIDKFPISRPNLTFSTLTVSNMSPEDSSIYLCSGTTGYGYTFGSGTRLTVV.

The rearrangement joins TRBV25-1 to TRBJ2-5, with TRBD1 matching over 9 bases. CDR1 and CDR2 from the germline V gene are MGHDK and SYGVNS. The CDR3 has 13 residues. V lost 9 bases to trimming and J lost 5 bases; unmatched junction nucleotides: 7. In nucleotides, the CDR3 is TGTGCCAGTTCGGGACAGGGAGTTGAGACCCAGTACTTC. It encodes CASSGQGVETQYF.

The table lists this clone with a few counts. The chain uses TRBV30 and TRBJ1-2, with D maybe TRBD1 (5 bases). V dropped 0 bases and J dropped 4 bases, with 15 bases sitting between them. Germline CDR1 reads GTSNPN; CDR2 reads SVGIG (reference sequence). The CDR3 runs to 15 residues. CDR3 nucleotides: TGTGCCTGGAGTGTCGGGCCGGGGGGGTTCTATGGCTACACCTTC. Its translation: CAWSVGPGGFYGYTF.

This clone was detected only a few times. The chain uses TRBV14 and TRBJ1-6; 9 bases are a match to TRBD1. Germline-derived CDR1 and CDR2 are SGHDN and FVKESK. The CDR3 extends over 18 amino acids. Trimming removed 4 bases from V and 0 bases from J; junction bases left unmatched: 7. As DNA, the CDR3 is TGTGCCAGCAGCCCTGGGACAGGGCCAAGCTCCTATAATTCACCCCTCCACTTT. Encoded protein: CASSPGTGPSSYNSPLHF.

The CDR3 DNA sequence: TGTGCCAGCAGTTTAGGTTGGGCTAGCGGACAGGGGAGTAGCTCCTACGAGCAGTACTTC. This sequence encodes CASSLGWASGQGSSSYEQYF. The chain links TRBV27 to TRBJ2-7, with 9 bases lining up with TRBD1. Germline V gene sequence: CDR1 MNHEY, CDR2 SMNVEV (reference sequence). The CDR3 length is 20 residues. Trimming removed 2 bases from V and 0 bases from J; junction bases left unmatched: 17.